Shown below are 10 T cell receptor beta chains from a single sample sequenced in a study of T cells after somatic rescue of genetic block. Data came from immunoSEQ multiplex PCR; TCRdb stores just in-frame clones and leaves some out. The table has under 150,000 clones, around nine tenths seen once. Sequencing input: peripheral blood mononuclear cells (PBMCs). These receptors were taken from a woman aged 18-29 years.

The chain links TRBV5-4 to TRBJ2-5; TRBD2 is a possible D gene (6 bases). The CDR3 has 16 amino acids. Trimming removed 4 bases at V and 5 bases at J, with 21 bases between. The germline CDR1 and CDR2 sequences are SGHNT and YYREEE (reference sequence). The CDR3 DNA sequence: TGTGCCAGCAGCCAGGAACAAGCTAGCGTCCGGGAGACCCAGTACTTC. It yields the protein CASSQEQASVRETQYF.

CDR3 protein: CASSLSVQGMETQYF. The DNA for the CDR3 is TGTGCCAGCAGTTTAAGTGTACAGGGGATGGAGACCCAGTACTTC. The chain joins TRBV28 to TRBJ2-5, with 7 bases that match TRBD1. In germline, CDR1 is MDHEN, CDR2 SYDVKM. J lost 5 bases, V lost 2 bases, and 8 bases had no gene match. The CDR3 length is 15 residues. Full variable domain (outside the CDR3, taken from reference TRBV28 and TRBJ2-5): DVKVTQSSRYLVKRTGEKVFLECVQDMDHENMFWYRQDPGLGLRLIYFSYDVKMKEKGDIPEGYSVSREKKERFSLILESASTNQTSMYLCASSLSVQGMETQYFGPGTRLLVL.

This chain joins TRBV28 and TRBJ1-2; 8 nucleotides match TRBD1. Germline CDR1 and CDR2: MDHEN and SYDVKM. The CDR3 length is 15 residues. V lost 4 bases to trimming and J lost 2 bases; unmatched junction nucleotides: 6. CDR3 coding DNA: TGTGCCAGCAGTTCTGGACAGGGTGTGAACTATGGCTACACCTTC. It encodes CASSSGQGVNYGYTF.

This chain joins TRBV14 and TRBJ2-2; D is unresolved. Germline CDR1 reads SGHDN; CDR2 reads FVKESK. Trimming stripped 1 base from V and 6 bases from J, with 6 bases between. This CDR3 spans 13 amino acids. The CDR3 bases are TGTGCCAGCAGCCAAGCCTTTCCCGGGGAGCTGTTTTTT. Its translation: CASSQAFPGELFF.

This clone came up once. The chain uses TRBV29-1 and TRBJ2-7; 10 bases are a match to TRBD2. The V gene's germline CDR1 is SQVTM and CDR2 ANQGSEA. This CDR3 is 14 amino acids long. Losses at the gene ends were 6 bases for V and 6 bases for J; bases not matched to a gene: 11. The CDR3 sequence is CSVSTGTSVSEQYF. The CDR3 bases are TGCAGCGTCTCGACCGGGACTAGCGTCTCCGAGCAGTACTTC.

CDR3 coding DNA: TGTGCCAACCCGGGACAGACCGATTACCATACTGGAAACACCATATATTTT. This translates into CANPGQTDYHTGNTIYF. The gene calls are TRBV14 and TRBJ1-3; 7 bases are a match to TRBD1. Germline assignment: CDR1 SGHDN and CDR2 FVKESK. Losses at the gene ends were 10 bases for V and 2 bases for J; bases not matched to a gene: 17. The CDR3 loop spans 17 amino acids.

Worth noting for this clone: Other DNA sequences in this sample translate to the same CDR3. The chain couples TRBV11-2 to TRBJ2-7; D is ambiguous. Germline CDR1 and CDR2: SGHAT and FQNNGV. The CDR3 spans 15 residues. The ends were cut back, 1 base at V and 3 bases at J, with 13 bases in the middle. Here the CDR3 reads CASSLVQSYSYEQYF. CDR3 coding DNA: TGTGCCAGCAGCTTAGTGCAAAGCTACAGCTACGAGCAGTACTTC. The variable domain in full, with the rest retrieved from reference TRBV11-2 and TRBJ2-7, is EAGVAQSPRYKIIEKRQSVAFWCNPISGHATLYWYQQILGQGPKLLIQFQNNGVVDDSQLPKDRFSAERLKGVDSTLKIQPAKLEDSAVYLCASSLVQSYSYEQYFGPGTRLTVT.

The genes are TRBV6-5 and TRBJ2-5; D might be TRBD2 (6 bases). CDR3 size: 14 residues. The V gene lost 5 bases and the J gene lost 2 bases, with 12 bases spanning the gap. The germline gives CDR1 MNHEY, CDR2 SVGAGI. The DNA of the CDR3 is TGTGCCAGCAGTCACAACCGGGGGCAAGAGACCCAGTACTTC. This codes for CASSHNRGQETQYF.

The rearrangement joins TRBV10-3 to TRBJ2-7; 10 bases line up with TRBD1. The CDR3 is 13 amino acids. Germline V CDR1 and CDR2: ENHRY, SYGVKD. The trim removed 8 bases at V and 4 bases at J, leaving 5 bases unmatched. CDR3: CAIQGQGWYEQYF. The CDR3 DNA is TGTGCCATCCAGGGACAGGGGTGGTACGAGCAGTACTTC.

This chain links TRBV15 with TRBJ1-2; TRBD1 agrees at 10 bases. The trim removed 0 bases at V and 4 bases at J, leaving 2 bases unmatched. CDR3 length: 15 amino acids. Germline CDR1 and CDR2: LNHNV and YYDKDF (reference sequence). CDR3 sequence: CATSREGTGAYGYTF. The CDR3 region has the DNA TGTGCCACCAGCAGAGAAGGGACAGGGGCCTATGGCTACACCTTC.